The 31 T cell receptor beta chains below come from one sample, sequenced in a study of blood T cell repertoires in COVID-19. Produced via immunoSEQ multiplex PCR; TCRdb's table is partial and in-frame only. The repertoire holds around 100,000 clones, with more than 75% as singletons. Sample: peripheral blood. The receptors originated from a human donor in a cohort sampled during active COVID-19.

V gene TRBV5-6 combines with J gene TRBJ1-2, with 10 bases identical to TRBD1. CDR1 SGHDT and CDR2 YYEEEE come from the germline V gene. The CDR3 has 15 amino acids. Losses at the gene ends were 2 bases for V and 0 bases for J; bases not matched to a gene: 1. The CDR3 DNA follows: TGTGCCAGCAGCTTCGGGACAGGGGCTAACTATGGCTACACCTTC. Protein: CASSFGTGANYGYTF. Filled out from reference TRBV5-6 and TRBJ1-2, the complete variable domain reads DAGVTQSPTHLIKTRGQQVTLRCSPKSGHDTVSWYQQALGQGPQFIFQYYEEEERQRGNFPDRFSGHQFPNYSSELNVNALLLGDSALYLCASSFGTGANYGYTFGSGTRLTVV.

This chain connects TRBV4-2 to TRBJ2-3; TRBD2 matches at 10 bases. Looked up from germline, CDR1 is LGHNA and CDR2 is YNFKEQ. V lost 0 bases, J lost 1 base, and 7 bases stayed unmatched. This CDR3 comprises 18 residues. CDR3 nucleotides: TGTGCCAGCAGCCAAGATCTTAGCCTAGCGGGAGGCACAGATACGCAGTATTTT. Protein product: CASSQDLSLAGGTDTQYF.

V is TRBV27 and J is TRBJ2-1, with TRBD2 matching 11 bases. The CDR3 length is 14 residues. Germline V gene data show CDR1 as MNHEY and CDR2 as SMNVEV (reference sequence). Trimming removed 2 bases from V and 9 bases from J; junction bases left unmatched: 3. CDR3 sequence: CASSLRLAGPEQFF. The CDR3 DNA follows: TGTGCCAGCAGTTTAAGACTAGCGGGACCTGAGCAGTTCTTC.

The chain couples TRBV12-5 to TRBJ1-4; D may be TRBD1 (6 bases). The germline V and J ends were trimmed by 2 bases and 7 bases, with 8 bases remaining between them. Per germline, CDR1 LGHNT and CDR2 FRNRAP. This CDR3 contains 13 residues. CDR3 nucleotides: TGTGCTAGTGGTTTGACAGGGTTTGAAAAACTGTTTTTT. Protein sequence: CASGLTGFEKLFF.

V and J are TRBV30 and TRBJ2-3; 7 bases are a match to TRBD2. The V gene end was trimmed by 1 base and the J gene end by 4 bases; junction bases not matched to a gene: 5. Germline CDR1 is GTSNPN and CDR2 is SVGIG (reference sequence). This CDR3 has 14 amino acids. CDR3 in DNA: TGTGCCTGGAGTGGCGGGAGAAACGCAGATACGCAGTATTTT. As protein: CAWSGGRNADTQYF.

V and J are TRBV5-1 and TRBJ2-5; tentatively, D is TRBD1 (6 bases). V was clipped by 0 bases and J by 5 bases, with 14 bases between them. Germline lookup yields CDR1 SGHRS and CDR2 YFSETQ. The CDR3 consists of 15 residues. The CDR3 loop reads CASSLAWGPGETQYF. CDR3 coding DNA: TGCGCCAGCAGCTTGGCCTGGGGGCCCGGGGAGACCCAGTACTTC.

J is TRBJ1-4 and V is TRBV18, with 7 positions matching TRBD1. The CDR3 runs 15 residues. Trimming cost V 3 bases and J 6 bases; bases outside gene matches: 7. Germline lookup yields CDR1 KGHSH and CDR2 LQKENI. CDR3 coding DNA: TGTGCCAGCTCACCTCGCGGGACAGAGTATGAAAAACTGTTTTTT. Its protein product is CASSPRGTEYEKLFF.

The chain joins TRBV7-2 to TRBJ2-5, with D perhaps TRBD2 (5 bases). This CDR3 has 13 amino acids. Germline-derived CDR1 and CDR2 are SGHTA and FQGNSA. V lost 0 bases to trimming and J lost 5 bases, with 7 bases between them. This CDR3 is CASSLAGKETQYF. CDR3 bases: TGTGCCAGCAGCTTAGCCGGGAAGGAGACCCAGTACTTC.

The chain combines TRBV28 with TRBJ1-5, with 8 nucleotides matching TRBD1. Germline CDR1 reads MDHEN; CDR2 reads SYDVKM. With V trimmed by 5 bases and J by 2 bases, 5 bases remained unmatched. The CDR3 covers 15 residues. In DNA form, the CDR3 reads TGTGCCAGCAGTCCAACAGGGGGTGGCAATCAGCCCCAGCATTTT. Translated: CASSPTGGGNQPQHF.

Turning to this clone: One end of the junction fails to match germline, which may point to a read error. The sample has other DNA sequences that encode this CDR3 too. This sequence joins TRBV6-5 and TRBJ1-1; 9 bases align to TRBD1. Germline lookup yields CDR1 MNHEY and CDR2 SVGAGI. The CDR3 loop spans 15 amino acids. CDR3 in amino acids: CASKGQGTMNTEAFF. CDR3 coding DNA: TGTGCCAGCAAGGGACAGGGAACAATGAACACTGAAGCCTTCTTT.

The chain uses TRBV24-1 and TRBJ1-2; D is unresolved. Germline V gene sequence: CDR1 KGHDR, CDR2 SFDVKD. The CDR3 contains 13 residues. Trimming removed 2 bases from V and 6 bases from J, with 9 bases in between. In DNA form, the CDR3 reads TGTGCCACCAGTGATTCGGACTGGGATGGCTACACCTTC. It is translated as CATSDSDWDGYTF.

The V call is TRBV7-2, the J call TRBJ2-1; no clear D gene. Trimming removed 0 bases at V and 5 bases at J, with 17 bases between. This CDR3 is built from 17 residues. Germline CDR1 and CDR2: SGHTA and FQGNSA. In nucleotides, the CDR3 is TGTGCCAGCAGCTTAGCGATCGTCACCTCCAGAAACAATGAGCAGTTCTTC. Protein: CASSLAIVTSRNNEQFF.

The CDR3 loop is CATSRETPGLETHEQFF. CDR3 DNA sequence: TGTGCCACCAGCAGAGAGACCCCGGGACTAGAGACCCATGAGCAGTTCTTC. The V and J genes are TRBV15 and TRBJ2-1; the match to TRBD2 covers 8 bases. J was trimmed by 8 bases and V by 0 bases; bases with no gene match: 12. The CDR3 spans 17 residues. Germline loops: CDR1 LNHNV, CDR2 YYDKDF (reference sequence). The whole variable domain, filled in from reference TRBV15 and TRBJ2-1, reads DAMVIQNPRYQVTQFGKPVTLSCSQTLNHNVMYWYQQKSSQAPKLLFHYYDKDFNNEADTPDNFQSRRPNTSFCFLDIRSPGLGDTAMYLCATSRETPGLETHEQFFGPGTRLTVL.

This clone was counted a single time. J is TRBJ1-2 and V is TRBV15; TRBD1 might be the D (5 bases). V lost 0 bases to trimming and J lost 5 bases, with 10 bases between them. The CDR3 covers 14 residues. The germline V gene has CDR1 LNHNV and CDR2 YYDKDF (reference sequence). The CDR3 nucleotides read TGTGCCACCAGCAGAGATACAGGAAGGTATGGCTACACCTTC. Protein: CATSRDTGRYGYTF.

CDR3 sequence: CASRGQPQETQYF. CDR3 nucleotide sequence: TGTGCCAGCAGGGGACAACCCCAAGAGACCCAGTACTTC. The gene calls are TRBV2 and TRBJ2-5, with D possibly TRBD1 on 6 matching bases. V was shortened by 6 bases and J by 1 base, with 9 bases between the two germline ends. The CDR3 has 13 residues. Germline CDR1 reads SNHLY; CDR2 reads FYNNEI.

The chain carries TRBV5-1 and TRBJ1-2; D is uncertain. The CDR3 has 13 residues. Deletions cut 0 bases from V and 2 bases from J, with 5 bases between. Germline loops: CDR1 SGHRS, CDR2 YFSETQ. In DNA, the CDR3 is TGCGCCAGCAGCTTGGACAGCAACTATGGCTACACCTTC. Its protein is CASSLDSNYGYTF.

The chain employs TRBV7-9 and TRBJ2-3, with TRBD2 matching 10 bases. Germline CDR1 reads SEHNR; CDR2 reads FQNEAQ (reference sequence). The junction had 13 bases not matched to a gene; V was cut back by 4 bases and J by 6 bases. The CDR3 extends over 17 amino acids. The CDR3 spells CASSYPGLAMKHDTQYF. The CDR3 coding sequence is TGTGCCAGCAGCTACCCGGGACTAGCGATGAAACATGATACGCAGTATTTT.

V and J are TRBV11-2 and TRBJ2-1; TRBD2 is a possible D gene (5 bases). The CDR3 has 15 residues. Germline CDR1 reads SGHAT; CDR2 reads FQNNGV. Trimming removed 5 bases at V and 3 bases at J, with 14 bases between. CDR3 nucleotide sequence: TGTGCCAGCAGCCGTAGTGGTAGCGACTACAATGAGCAGTTCTTC. It is translated as CASSRSGSDYNEQFF.

In this sample, this clone turned up a few times. This chain links TRBV18 with TRBJ1-2; D not resolved. V was cut by 5 bases and J by 7 bases, with 11 bases left in between. CDR1 and CDR2 (germline): KGHSH, LQKENI. This CDR3 has 12 amino acids. CDR3 loop: CASSSPGSGYTF. The CDR3 bases are TGTGCCAGCTCATCCCCAGGAAGTGGCTACACCTTC.

This clone showed up just once. The CDR3: CAWSVGGGAEAFF. CDR3 bases: TGTGCCTGGAGTGTAGGGGGAGGGGCTGAAGCTTTCTTT. This rearrangement joins TRBV30 to TRBJ1-1, with D possibly TRBD1 on 6 matching bases. The length of the CDR3 is 13 residues. Germline values: CDR1 GTSNPN, CDR2 SVGIG (reference sequence). Trimming cost V 0 bases and J 6 bases, with 11 bases left between them.

J is TRBJ1-2 and V is TRBV4-3, with D possibly TRBD1 on 5 matching bases. CDR3 length: 16 amino acids. Germline CDR1 reads LGHNA; CDR2 reads YSLEER. Trimming stripped 0 bases from V and 0 bases from J, with 11 bases between. CDR3 nucleotide sequence: TGCGCCAGCAGCCAAGATGGGGCGCCAGCTAACTATGGCTACACCTTC. It codes for CASSQDGAPANYGYTF.

This clone has just one count. This rearrangement joins TRBV19 to TRBJ1-3; D gene ambiguous. Germline CDR1 LNHDA, CDR2 SQIVND (reference sequence). The CDR3 is made up of 17 amino acids. The V end lost 2 bases, the J end lost 0 bases, and 14 bases lay between the germline ends. The CDR3 spells CASSIWPAGYSGNTIYF. The CDR3 DNA reads as TGTGCCAGTAGTATATGGCCAGCGGGCTACTCTGGAAACACCATATATTTT.

The rearrangement links TRBV11-3 to TRBJ2-1; 8 bases are a match to TRBD2. CDR1 and CDR2 from the germline V gene are SGHNT and YENEEA. V shed 3 bases and J 4 bases; nucleotides not matched to a gene: 8. This CDR3 has 16 amino acids. CDR3 nucleotide sequence: TGTGCCAGCAGCTTCGCGTACGGGGGGGGTTACAATGAGCAGTTCTTC. As protein: CASSFAYGGGYNEQFF.

V and J are TRBV30 and TRBJ1-2, with TRBD1 matching 8 bases. The length of the CDR3 is 14 residues. V trimming: 3 bases; J trimming: 7 bases; junction bases outside the gene matches: 10. CDR1 is GTSNPN, CDR2 SVGIG, per germline (reference sequence). DNA for the CDR3: TGTGCCTGGAGGCCAAAGACAGGGGTTGCTGGCTACACCTTC. Translation gives CAWRPKTGVAGYTF.

V usage is TRBV5-6 and J usage is TRBJ1-6; 10 bases fit TRBD1. Trimming at V came to 1 base and at J to 9 bases, leaving 10 bases not matched to a gene. Germline assignment: CDR1 SGHDT and CDR2 YYEEEE. This CDR3 is built from 17 residues. The CDR3 nucleotides are TGTGCCAGCAGCTTGTTTCTGCAGACAGGGGGCTTTTCACCCCTCCACTTT. Translation gives CASSLFLQTGGFSPLHF.

The chain couples TRBV19 to TRBJ1-1; possibly TRBD1 for D (6 bases). The length of the CDR3 is 12 residues. Germline V gives CDR1 LNHDA, CDR2 SQIVND (reference sequence). Trimming took 7 bases from V and 4 from J, leaving 10 bases between them. This chain's CDR3 is CASKGVATEAFF. The DNA of the CDR3 is TGTGCCAGTAAGGGGGTCGCCACTGAAGCTTTCTTT.

This clone was observed a single time. The V and J genes are TRBV5-6 and TRBJ1-1; 9 nucleotides align to TRBD1. The junction had 9 bases not matched to a gene; V was cut back by 0 bases and J by 3 bases. Germline CDR1 and CDR2: SGHDT and YYEEEE. There are 17 residues in the CDR3. This CDR3 is CASSLGGPGQGDTEAFF. CDR3 coding DNA: TGTGCCAGCAGCTTGGGGGGGCCGGGACAGGGAGACACTGAAGCTTTCTTT. The full variable domain, with the rest looked up from reference TRBV5-6 and TRBJ1-1, is DAGVTQSPTHLIKTRGQQVTLRCSPKSGHDTVSWYQQALGQGPQFIFQYYEEEERQRGNFPDRFSGHQFPNYSSELNVNALLLGDSALYLCASSLGGPGQGDTEAFFGQGTRLTVV.

V gene TRBV3-1 (or the pseudogene TRBV3-2) combines with J gene TRBJ1-2; possible D gene TRBD1, 5 bases. Deletions cut 3 bases from V and 1 base from J, with 6 bases between. This CDR3 contains 13 residues. Germline CDR1 is LGHDT and CDR2 is YNNKEL (reference sequence). This CDR3 reads CASSQTVNYGYTF. CDR3 DNA: TGTGCCAGCAGCCAGACAGTTAACTATGGCTACACCTTC.

The table lists this clone with a few counts. This chain uses TRBV5-4 with TRBJ2-5; possible D gene TRBD2, 6 bases. The CDR3 length is 14 residues. CDR1 is SGHNT and CDR2 is YYREEE in the germline V gene (reference sequence). V lost 0 bases to trimming and J lost 3 bases, with 9 bases between them. CDR3 DNA sequence: TGTGCCAGCAGCTTGGTCGGAGGGGAAGAGACCCAGTACTTC. Translated: CASSLVGGEETQYF.

The rearrangement uses TRBV5-1 and TRBJ2-5, with a possible D match to TRBD2 (6 bases). The V and J ends lost 0 bases and 5 bases respectively, with 8 bases between them. Germline V CDR1 and CDR2: SGHRS, YFSETQ. The CDR3 consists of 13 residues. In nucleotides, the CDR3 is TGCGCCAGCAGCTTGGTGGAGGGGGAGACCCAGTACTTC. Residues: CASSLVEGETQYF.

This clone was detected a few times. V gene TRBV6-6 combines with J gene TRBJ2-7, with 7 nucleotides matching TRBD1. CDR1 is MNHNY and CDR2 is SVGAGI in the germline V gene (reference sequence). The CDR3 is made up of 13 amino acids. Trimming took 10 bases from V and 1 from J; bases not matched to a gene: 7. CDR3 nucleotide sequence: TGTGCCACCTCTGGACAGGATTCCTACGAGCAGTACTTC. Translated, it gives CATSGQDSYEQYF.